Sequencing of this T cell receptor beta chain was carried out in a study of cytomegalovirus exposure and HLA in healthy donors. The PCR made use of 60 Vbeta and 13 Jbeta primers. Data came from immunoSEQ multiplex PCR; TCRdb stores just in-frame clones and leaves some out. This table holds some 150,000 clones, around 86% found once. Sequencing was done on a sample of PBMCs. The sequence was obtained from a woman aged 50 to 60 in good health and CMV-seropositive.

The CDR3 sequence is CASSLDSQQYF. In DNA form, the CDR3 reads TGTGCCAGCAGCCTGGACAGCCAGCAGTACTTC. The rearrangement uses TRBV7-2 and TRBJ2-7; possible D gene TRBD1, 6 bases. Trimming left V 5 bases short and J 8 bases short, with 10 bases between. Germline values: CDR1 SGHTA, CDR2 FQGNSA. The length of the CDR3 is 11 residues.